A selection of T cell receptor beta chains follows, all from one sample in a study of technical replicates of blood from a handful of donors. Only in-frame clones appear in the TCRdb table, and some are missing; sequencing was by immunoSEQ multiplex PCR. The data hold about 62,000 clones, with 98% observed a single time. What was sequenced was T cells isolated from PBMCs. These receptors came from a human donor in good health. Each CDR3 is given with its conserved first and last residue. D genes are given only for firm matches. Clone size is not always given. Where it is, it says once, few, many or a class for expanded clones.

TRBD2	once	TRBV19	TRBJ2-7	CASSSSSGRYEQYF	TGTGCCAGTAGCTCCTCCAGCGGGAGGTACGAGCAGTACTTC
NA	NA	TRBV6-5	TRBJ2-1	CASRPKQRNYNEQFF	TGTGCCAGCAGGCCGAAACAGAGAAACTACAATGAGCAGTTCTTC
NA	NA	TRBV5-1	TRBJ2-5	CASSPFSETQYF	TGCGCCAGCAGCCCGTTCTCAGAGACCCAGTACTTC
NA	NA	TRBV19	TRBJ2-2	CASKSGTMNTGELFF	TGTGCTTCAAAATCCGGGACAATGAACACCGGGGAGCTGTTTTTT
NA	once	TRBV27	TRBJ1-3	CASSSNSGNTIYF	TGTGCCAGCAGTTCTAACTCTGGAAACACCATATATTTT
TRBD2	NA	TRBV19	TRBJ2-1	CASRRAGGTYNEQFF	TGTGCCAGTAGAAGAGCGGGAGGGACTTACAATGAGCAGTTCTTC
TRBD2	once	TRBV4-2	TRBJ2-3	CASSLALTSGAADTQYF	TGTGCCAGCAGCCTCGCCCTGACTAGCGGGGCGGCAGATACGCAGTATTTT
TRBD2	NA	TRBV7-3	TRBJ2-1	CASSLTSGGDSLEQFF	TGTGCCAGCAGCTTAACAAGCGGGGGGGATAGCCTTGAGCAGTTCTTC
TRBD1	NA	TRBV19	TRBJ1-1	CASSMGVQGAGEAFF	TGTGCCAGTAGTATGGGGGTGCAGGGGGCGGGTGAAGCTTTCTTT
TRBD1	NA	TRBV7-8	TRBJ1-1	CASSLQGAGGIPEAFF	TGTGCCAGCAGCTTACAGGGGGCGGGCGGTATTCCAGAAGCTTTCTTT
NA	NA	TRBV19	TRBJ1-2	CASATGRNNYGYTF	TGTGCCAGTGCCACAGGGCGAAACAACTATGGCTACACCTTC
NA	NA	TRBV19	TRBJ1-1	CASSIVMKTPLNTEAFF	TGTGCCAGTAGTATAGTTATGAAGACTCCCCTGAACACTGAAGCTTTCTTT
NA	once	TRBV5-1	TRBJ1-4	CASRRDPATNEKLFF	TGCGCCAGCAGGCGGGACCCTGCAACTAATGAAAAACTGTTTTTT
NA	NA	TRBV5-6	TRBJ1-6	CASSGINRDSYNSPLHF	TGTGCCAGCAGCGGAATTAACAGGGATTCCTATAATTCACCCCTCCACTTT
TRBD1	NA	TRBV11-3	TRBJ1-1	CASSPRTGPTEAFF	TGTGCCAGCAGCCCCAGGACAGGGCCCACTGAAGCTTTCTTT
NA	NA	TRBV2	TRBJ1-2	CASSEESGYTF	TGTGCCAGCAGTGAAGAAAGCGGCTACACCTTC
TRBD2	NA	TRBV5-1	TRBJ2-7	CASSLGTSGRRNEQYF	TGCGCCAGCAGCTTGGGGACTAGCGGGAGAAGGAACGAGCAGTACTTC
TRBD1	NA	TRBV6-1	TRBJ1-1	CATDPTGDTEAFF	TGTGCCACAGACCCGACAGGGGACACTGAAGCTTTCTTT
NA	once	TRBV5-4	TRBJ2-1	CASSEGQTPSWEVLNEQFF	TGTGCCAGCAGCGAGGGACAGACGCCTAGTTGGGAGGTTCTTAATGAGCAGTTCTTC
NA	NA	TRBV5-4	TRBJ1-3	CASSLGAAGAGNTIYF	TGTGCCAGCAGCTTGGGGGCGGCAGGGGCTGGAAACACCATATATTTT
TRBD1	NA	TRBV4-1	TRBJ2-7	CASSPGQGPLVEQYF	TGCGCCAGCAGCCCGGGACAGGGGCCTCTCGTCGAGCAGTACTTC
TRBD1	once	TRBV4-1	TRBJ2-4	CASSPGGQGKLAKNIQYF	TGCGCCAGCAGCCCGGGGGGACAGGGCAAACTAGCCAAAAACATTCAGTACTTC
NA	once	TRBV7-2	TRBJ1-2	CASSLDRAYGYTF	TGTGCCAGCAGCTTAGACAGGGCCTATGGCTACACCTTC
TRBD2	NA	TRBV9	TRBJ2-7	CASSVEGWGGYEQYF	TGTGCCAGCAGCGTAGAAGGTTGGGGGGGCTACGAGCAGTACTTC
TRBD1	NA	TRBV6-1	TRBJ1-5	CASRTGGSGQPQHF	TGTGCCAGCAGAACAGGGGGCTCGGGTCAGCCCCAGCATTTT
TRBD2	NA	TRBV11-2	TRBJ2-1	CASSRPGLVINEQFF	TGTGCCAGCAGCCGTCCGGGACTAGTTATCAATGAGCAGTTCTTC
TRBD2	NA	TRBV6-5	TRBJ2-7	CASSYSLAVYEQYF	TGTGCCAGCAGTTACTCACTAGCGGTCTACGAGCAGTACTTC
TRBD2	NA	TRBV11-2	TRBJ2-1	CASSSVASGSIYEQFF	TGTGCCAGCAGCTCGGTCGCTAGCGGGAGTATCTATGAGCAGTTCTTC
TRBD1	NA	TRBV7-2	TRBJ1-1	CASREQGASTEAFF	TGTGCCAGCAGGGAACAGGGGGCTAGCACTGAAGCTTTCTTT
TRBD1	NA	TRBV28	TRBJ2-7	CASSLTTGVLDEQYF	TGTGCCAGCAGTCTAACGACAGGGGTTTTGGACGAGCAGTACTTC
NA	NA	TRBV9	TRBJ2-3	CASSVGGSTDTQYF	TGTGCCAGCAGCGTGGGGGGAAGCACAGATACGCAGTATTTT
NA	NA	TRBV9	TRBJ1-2	CASSASQYNSYGYTF	TGTGCCAGCAGCGCCTCACAATATAACAGCTATGGCTACACCTTC